The 14 T cell receptor beta chains below all came from one sample that was sequenced in a study of T cells in women clearing cervical HPV infection. Produced via immunoSEQ multiplex PCR; TCRdb's table is partial and in-frame only. This sample contains 30,000 or so clones. The specimen sequenced was blood buffy coat. These receptors were collected from a woman aged 18 to 75 with a cervical HPV16 infection that either progressed to CIN3+ or cleared (not recorded which).

As to this clone: The read halts 3 residues ahead of the CDR3 end, with the missing end drawn from the germline J gene. The chain has TRBV6-1 and TRBJ1-3; D might be TRBD1 (5 bases). Germline CDR1 is MNHNS and CDR2 is SASEGT. Trimming stripped 8 bases from V and 4 bases from J, with 15 bases between. The CDR3 is 14 amino acids. This chain's CDR3 is CASGKGAQGNTIYF. The DNA read from the CDR3 is TGTGCCAGCGGTAAAGGGGCGCAGGGAAACACC.

About this clone: The read is 3 residues too short to cover the CDR3 end, so that end is filled in from the germline J gene. This chain connects TRBV5-1 to TRBJ2-3, with TRBD1 matching over 9 bases. The CDR3 contains 14 residues. V was clipped by 5 bases and J by 4 bases; unmatched bases: 5. Germline V gene sequence: CDR1 SGHRS, CDR2 YFSETQ. The CDR3 is CASSRTGGADTQYF. The sequenced part of the CDR3 DNA is TGCGCCAGCAGTCGAACAGGGGGCGCAGATACG.

As for this clone: From the germline J gene comes the end of the CDR3, since the read stops 3 residues before it. The rearrangement uses TRBV2 and TRBJ2-5; perhaps TRBD2 as D (6 bases). The germline V gene encodes CDR1 SNHLY and CDR2 FYNNEI. The CDR3 sequence is 13 residues long. V lost 8 bases and J 2 bases, leaving 12 bases between the germline ends. CDR3 protein: CASEFSGQETQYF. CDR3 DNA, as far as it was read: TGTGCCAGCGAATTTAGCGGACAAGAGACC.

CDR3 region: CASSERGQDTGELFF. CDR3 DNA, as far as it was read: TGTGCCAGTAGTGAAAGGGGGCAGGACACCGGGGAG. The chain combines TRBV19 with TRBJ2-2; 7 nucleotides agree with TRBD1. The read terminates 3 residues before the CDR3 end, so the remaining end is supplied by the germline J gene. Trimming cost V 5 bases and J 3 bases; bases outside gene matches: 6. The germline CDR1 and CDR2 sequences are LNHDA and SQIVND (reference sequence). This CDR3 comprises 15 residues.

Details on this clone: The missing CDR3 end, 3 residues past where the read stops, is filled in from the germline J gene. The chain uses TRBV7-3 and TRBJ2-3; 10 bases align to TRBD1. The CDR3 is made up of 13 amino acids. Germline loops: CDR1 SGHTA, CDR2 FQGTGA. The covered CDR3 bases are TGTGCCAGCAGGTCCGGGACAGGGGCGACG. Translated: CASRSGTGAT. The CDR3 reads in full as CASRSGTGATQYF.

To note about this clone: Coverage ceases 3 residues before the CDR3 finishes, and the germline J gene fills in the end. V is TRBV10-3 and J is TRBJ2-1; 8 bases fit TRBD2. The CDR3 totals 14 residues. The V and J ends lost 3 bases and 9 bases, in that order; junction bases with no gene match: 7. Germline V CDR1 and CDR2: ENHRY, SYGVKD. The sequenced CDR3 bases are TGTGCCATCAGTGATGGGCTAGCGGGCTTTGAG. Its protein is CAISDGLAGFE. The entire CDR3 reads CAISDGLAGFEQFF.

A remark on this clone: The read stops 3 residues short of the end of the CDR3; the missing end is completed from the germline J gene. This sequence joins TRBV2 and TRBJ2-3; no reliable D call. Trimming cost V 8 bases and J 2 bases, with 8 bases left between them. The CDR3 contains 12 residues. Germline V CDR1 and CDR2: SNHLY, FYNNEI. The sequenced part of the CDR3 DNA is TGTGCCAGCTACGAACACACAGATACG. Its protein product is CASYEHTDT. The CDR3 as a whole reads CASYEHTDTQYF.

Concerning this clone: The read ends 3 residues shy of where the CDR3 ends; the end is completed using the germline J gene. The chain joins TRBV7-3 to TRBJ2-2; possibly TRBD2 for D (6 bases). V lost 5 bases and J lost 7, with 17 bases in between. CDR3 size: 15 residues. CDR1 and CDR2 from the germline V gene are SGHTA and FQGTGA. CDR3 sequence: CASSTHTSSGGELFF. The covered CDR3 bases are TGTGCCAGCAGCACACATACTAGCTCGGGCGGGGAG.

The CDR3 sequence is CAWSVTSGSTDTQYF. CDR3 DNA (partial): TGTGCCTGGAGTGTCACTAGCGGGAGCACAGATACG. The chain joins TRBV30 to TRBJ2-3, with 9 bases matching TRBD2. The read is 3 residues too short to cover the CDR3 end, so that end is filled in from the germline J gene. The CDR3 spans 15 residues. V lost 0 bases to trimming and J lost 0 bases; unmatched junction nucleotides: 1. Per the germline V gene, CDR1 is GTSNPN and CDR2 is SVGIG (reference sequence). The whole variable domain, remainder taken from reference TRBV30 and TRBJ2-3, is SQTIHQWPATLVQPVGSPLSLECTVEGTSNPNLYWYRQAAGRGLQLLFYSVGIGQISSEVPQNLSASRPQDRQFILSSKKLLLSDSGFYLCAWSVTSGSTDTQYFGPGTRLTVL.

On this clone itself: The sequence runs out 3 residues before the end of the CDR3; the remainder is reconstructed from the germline J gene. The rearrangement joins TRBV14 to TRBJ2-5; D unresolved. The CDR3 extends over 13 amino acids. The ends were cut back, 0 bases at V and 5 bases at J, with 7 bases in the middle. In germline, CDR1 is SGHDN, CDR2 FVKESK. The CDR3 sequence: CASSQDPQETQYF. The covered CDR3 bases are TGTGCCAGCAGCCAAGACCCCCAGGAGACC.

To note about this clone: The CDR3 goes on 3 residues after the read ends, and that part is filled in from the germline J gene. The chain recombines TRBV14 with TRBJ2-2, with TRBD2 matching over 12 bases. V shed 2 bases and J 8 bases; nucleotides not matched to a gene: 6. Germline lookup yields CDR1 SGHDN and CDR2 FVKESK. The CDR3 runs to 16 residues. CDR3 bases read: TGTGCCAGCAGCCAACGACTAGCGGGAGCTGGGGGGGAG. Residues: CASSQRLAGAGGE. Given in full, the CDR3 is CASSQRLAGAGGELFF.

Regarding this clone: The read ends 3 residues before the CDR3 terminus; that terminus is restored from the germline J gene. The rearrangement links TRBV11-2 to TRBJ2-3; tentative D call: TRBD1 (5 bases). The CDR3 is 15 residues long. The V end lost 2 bases, the J end lost 2 bases, and 11 bases lay between the germline ends. Per germline, CDR1 SGHAT and CDR2 FQNNGV. The CDR3 reads CASSLSRVNTDTQYF. The CDR3 bases that were read are TGTGCCAGCAGCTTAAGCAGGGTTAACACAGATACG.

CDR3 amino acids: CSARGGAGTSGRKGLYEQYF. Partial CDR3 DNA: TGCAGTGCTAGAGGGGGGGCCGGGACTAGCGGGAGAAAGGGCCTTTACGAG. The rearrangement uses TRBV20-1 and TRBJ2-7; 14 bases agree with TRBD2. The DNA ends 3 residues before the CDR3 does, and the rest of the CDR3 is filled in from the germline J gene. Per the germline V gene, CDR1 is DFQATT and CDR2 is SNEGSKA (reference sequence). V was pared by 1 base and J by 4 bases, with 18 bases of the junction left unmatched. There are 20 residues in the CDR3.

A word on this clone: Coverage ceases 3 residues before the CDR3 finishes, and the germline J gene fills in the end. This chain links TRBV5-6 with TRBJ2-7; 7 bases map to TRBD1. From germline, CDR1 is SGHDT and CDR2 YYEEEE. Losses at the gene ends were 3 bases for V and 1 base for J; bases not matched to a gene: 4. This CDR3 spans 14 amino acids. CDR3 DNA (partial): TGTGCCAGCAGCTGGGGGACAGAATCCTACGAG. This encodes CASSWGTESYE. In full, the CDR3 reads CASSWGTESYEQYF.